This TCR beta chain was sequenced for a study of beta chain features in type 1 diabetes. The CDR3 covers 15 residues. The V and J ends lost 0 bases and 0 bases respectively, with 9 bases between them. Looked up from germline, CDR1 is GTSNPN and CDR2 is SVGIG (reference sequence). Regarding the study as a whole: Fewer insertions but more deletions were seen at VDJ junctions in type 1 diabetes patients.

About this clone: Its specificity is not known.

Of the isolated RNA, all was reverse transcribed, and so the sequenced material was expressed TCRB transcripts. Roughly 3.6 million reads on average were seen across naive, central memory and regulatory T cell samples. The repertoire was sequenced with immunoSEQ multiplex PCR; TCRdb's copy has only in-frame clones and lacks some. The sample includes a few hundred thousand clones, 27% of them seen just once. Material: central memory CD4+ T cells from blood. This chain uses TRBV30 with TRBJ1-3; D gene uncertain. The TCR sequence derives from a man aged 25-45 years in good health. The CDR3 nucleotides are TGTGCCTGGAGTGTACAGAGACTCTCTGGAAACACCATATATTTT. It encodes CAWSVQRLSGNTIYF.